Here is one T cell receptor (beta chain) with its context. Its antigen is undetermined. This specimen belongs to a study of cytomegalovirus exposure and HLA in healthy donors. The CDR3 runs to 15 residues. V lost 4 bases, J lost 4 bases, and 3 bases stayed unmatched. Germline values: CDR1 SGHTA, CDR2 FQGTGA. The donors comprised healthy bone marrow donors. The PCR ran on 60 Vbeta and 13 Jbeta primers. Original processing methods: Unique TCR beta chains numbered approximately 80 million in a later analysis, with about 11 million shared. TCRdb's copy holds only in-frame clones and misses some; the assay was immunoSEQ multiplex PCR. V and J calls and clone size come straight from that table; D and trimming were deduced from the DNA. The sample gives around 130,000 clones, around three quarters of which show up once; 3% to 4% is in the top ten. Points from the study as a whole: In a later analysis, donors in an Asian-associated ancestry cluster reportedly had fewer N-insertions in productive TCRs than the cohort mean.

Input material: PBMCs. The V and J genes are TRBV7-3 and TRBJ2-1; 11 nucleotides line up with TRBD2. The receptor was derived from a male donor in good health and CMV-seronegative. The chain's CDR3 is CASSSTSGGYNEQFF. The CDR3, as DNA: TGTGCCAGCAGCTCCACTAGCGGGGGTTACAATGAGCAGTTCTTC. Combining the CDR3 with reference TRBV7-3 and TRBJ2-1 gives the whole variable domain GAGVSQTPSNKVTEKGKYVELRCDPISGHTALYWYRQSLGQGPEFLIYFQGTGAADDSGLPNDRFFAVRPEGSVSTLKIQRTERGDSAVYLCASSSTSGGYNEQFFGPGTRLTVL.